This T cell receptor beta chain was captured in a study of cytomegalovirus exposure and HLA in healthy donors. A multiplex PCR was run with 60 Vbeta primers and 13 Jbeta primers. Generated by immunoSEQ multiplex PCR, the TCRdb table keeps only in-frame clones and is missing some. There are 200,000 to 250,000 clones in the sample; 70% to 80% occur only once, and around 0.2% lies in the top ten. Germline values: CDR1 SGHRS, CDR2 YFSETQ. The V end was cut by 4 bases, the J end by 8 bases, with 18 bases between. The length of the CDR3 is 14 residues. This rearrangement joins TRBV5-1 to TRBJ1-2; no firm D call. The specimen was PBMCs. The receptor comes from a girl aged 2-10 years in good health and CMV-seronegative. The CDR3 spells CASSSRPGDGGYTF. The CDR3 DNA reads TGCGCCAGCAGCAGTAGGCCGGGAGATGGCGGCTACACCTTC.